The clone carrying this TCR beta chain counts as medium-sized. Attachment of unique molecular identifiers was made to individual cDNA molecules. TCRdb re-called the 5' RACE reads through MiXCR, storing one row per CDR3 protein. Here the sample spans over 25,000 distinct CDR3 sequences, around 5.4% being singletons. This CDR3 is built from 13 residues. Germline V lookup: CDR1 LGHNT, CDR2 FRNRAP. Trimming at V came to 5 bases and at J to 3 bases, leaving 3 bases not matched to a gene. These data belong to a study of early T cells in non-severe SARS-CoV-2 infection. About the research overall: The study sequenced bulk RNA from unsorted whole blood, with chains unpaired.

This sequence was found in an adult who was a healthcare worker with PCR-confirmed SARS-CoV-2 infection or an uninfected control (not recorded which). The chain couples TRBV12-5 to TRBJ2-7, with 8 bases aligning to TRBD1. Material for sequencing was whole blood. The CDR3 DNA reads TGTGCTAGTGGTGGACAGGGCTTCTACGAGCAGTACTTC. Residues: CASGGQGFYEQYF.